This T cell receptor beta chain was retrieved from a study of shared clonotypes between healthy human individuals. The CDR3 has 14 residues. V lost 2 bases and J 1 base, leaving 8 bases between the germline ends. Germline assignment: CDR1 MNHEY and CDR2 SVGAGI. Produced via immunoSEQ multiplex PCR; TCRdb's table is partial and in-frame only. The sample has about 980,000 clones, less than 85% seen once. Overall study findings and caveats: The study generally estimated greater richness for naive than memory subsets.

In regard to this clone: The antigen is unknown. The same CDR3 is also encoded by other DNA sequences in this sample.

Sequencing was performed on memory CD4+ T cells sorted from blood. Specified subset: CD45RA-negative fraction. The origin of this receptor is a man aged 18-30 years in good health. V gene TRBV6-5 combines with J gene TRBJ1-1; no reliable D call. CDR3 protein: CASSYRGRNTEAFF. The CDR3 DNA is TGTGCCAGCAGTTACAGAGGGAGGAACACTGAAGCTTTCTTT.